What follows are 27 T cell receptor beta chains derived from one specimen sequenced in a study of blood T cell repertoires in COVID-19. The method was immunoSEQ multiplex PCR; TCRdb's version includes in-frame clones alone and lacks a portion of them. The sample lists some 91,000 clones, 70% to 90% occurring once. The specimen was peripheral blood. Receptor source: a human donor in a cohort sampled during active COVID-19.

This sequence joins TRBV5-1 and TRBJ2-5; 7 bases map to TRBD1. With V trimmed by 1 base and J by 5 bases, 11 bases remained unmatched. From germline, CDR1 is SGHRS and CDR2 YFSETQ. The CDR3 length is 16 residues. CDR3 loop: CASSLRPTGDRETQYF. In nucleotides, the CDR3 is TGCGCCAGCAGCTTGCGGCCAACAGGGGATAGGGAGACCCAGTACTTC.

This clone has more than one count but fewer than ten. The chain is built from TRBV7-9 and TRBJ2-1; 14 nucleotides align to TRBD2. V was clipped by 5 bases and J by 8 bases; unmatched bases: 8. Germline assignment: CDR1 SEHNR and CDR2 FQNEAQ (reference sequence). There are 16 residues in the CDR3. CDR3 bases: TGTGCCAGCAGCGGATACGGGACTAGCGGGAGACATGAGCAGTTCTTC. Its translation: CASSGYGTSGRHEQFF.

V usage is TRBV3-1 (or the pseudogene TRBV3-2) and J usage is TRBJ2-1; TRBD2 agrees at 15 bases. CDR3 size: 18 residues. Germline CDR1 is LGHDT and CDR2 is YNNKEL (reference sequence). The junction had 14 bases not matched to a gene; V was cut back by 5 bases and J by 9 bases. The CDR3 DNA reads TGTGCCAGCAGCTTTTACGGACTAGCGGGAGGGGGGAGAGGTGAGCAGTTCTTC. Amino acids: CASSFYGLAGGGRGEQFF.

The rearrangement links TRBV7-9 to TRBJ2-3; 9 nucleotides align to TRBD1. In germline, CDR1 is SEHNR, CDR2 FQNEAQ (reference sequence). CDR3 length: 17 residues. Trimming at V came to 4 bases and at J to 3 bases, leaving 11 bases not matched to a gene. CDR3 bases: TGTGCCAGCAGCTCGCGGGGGACAGGGCCGACTACAGATACGCAGTATTTT. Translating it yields CASSSRGTGPTTDTQYF.

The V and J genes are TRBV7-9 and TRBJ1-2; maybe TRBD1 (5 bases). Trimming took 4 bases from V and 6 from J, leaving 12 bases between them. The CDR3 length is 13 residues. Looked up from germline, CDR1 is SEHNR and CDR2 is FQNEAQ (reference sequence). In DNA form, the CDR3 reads TGTGCCAGCAGCTCGGGCGGGACGGATGGCTACACCTTC. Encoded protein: CASSSGGTDGYTF.

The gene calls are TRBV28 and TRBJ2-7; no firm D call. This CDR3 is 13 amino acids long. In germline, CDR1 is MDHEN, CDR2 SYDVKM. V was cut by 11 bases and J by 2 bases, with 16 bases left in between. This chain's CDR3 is CASGGEATYEQYF. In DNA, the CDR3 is TGTGCCTCCGGTGGTGAGGCAACCTACGAGCAGTACTTC.

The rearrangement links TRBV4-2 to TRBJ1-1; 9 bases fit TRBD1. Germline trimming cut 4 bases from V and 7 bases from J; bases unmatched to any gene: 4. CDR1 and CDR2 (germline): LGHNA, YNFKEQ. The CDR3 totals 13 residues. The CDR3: CASSPGTGREAFF. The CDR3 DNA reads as TGTGCCAGCAGCCCCGGGACAGGGCGTGAAGCTTTCTTT.

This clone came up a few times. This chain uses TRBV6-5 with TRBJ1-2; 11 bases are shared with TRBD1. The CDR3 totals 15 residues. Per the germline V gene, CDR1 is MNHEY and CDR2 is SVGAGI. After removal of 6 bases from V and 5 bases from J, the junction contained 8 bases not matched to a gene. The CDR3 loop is CASSLGQGALYGYTF. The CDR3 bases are TGTGCCAGCAGCCTCGGACAGGGGGCCCTATATGGCTACACCTTC.

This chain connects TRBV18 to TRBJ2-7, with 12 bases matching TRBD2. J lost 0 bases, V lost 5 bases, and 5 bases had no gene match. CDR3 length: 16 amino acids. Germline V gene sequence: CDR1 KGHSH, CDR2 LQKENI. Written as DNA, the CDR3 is TGTGCCAGCTCAACCGGACTAGCGGGGACCTCCTACGAGCAGTACTTC. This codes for CASSTGLAGTSYEQYF.

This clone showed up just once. In DNA, the CDR3 is TGCGCCAGCAGCCGCGAACCGGGACAGGCCACCTACGAGCAGTACTTC. Encoded protein: CASSREPGQATYEQYF. The V and J genes are TRBV4-1 and TRBJ2-7; 8 positions match TRBD1. Germline loops: CDR1 MGHRA, CDR2 YSYEKL. The CDR3 has 16 residues. V was pared by 4 bases and J by 2 bases, with 10 bases of the junction left unmatched.

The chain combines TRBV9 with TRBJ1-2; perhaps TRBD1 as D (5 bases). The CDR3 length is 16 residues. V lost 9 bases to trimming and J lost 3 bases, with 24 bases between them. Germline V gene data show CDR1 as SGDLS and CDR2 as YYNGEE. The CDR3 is CATTPGGDGRYYGYTF. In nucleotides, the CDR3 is TGTGCCACTACACCGGGAGGGGACGGCCGCTACTATGGCTACACCTTC.

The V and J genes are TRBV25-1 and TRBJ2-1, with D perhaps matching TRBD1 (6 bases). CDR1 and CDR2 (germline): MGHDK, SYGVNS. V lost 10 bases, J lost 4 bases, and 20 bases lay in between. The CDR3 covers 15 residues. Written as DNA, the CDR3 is TGTGCCATCCGACAGGACGAAGTGGGGTACAATGAGCAGTTCTTC. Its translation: CAIRQDEVGYNEQFF.

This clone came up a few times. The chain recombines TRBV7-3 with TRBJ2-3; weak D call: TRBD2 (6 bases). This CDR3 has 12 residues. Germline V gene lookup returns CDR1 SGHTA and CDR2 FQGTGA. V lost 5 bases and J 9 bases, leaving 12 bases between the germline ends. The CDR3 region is CASSVQAGTQYF. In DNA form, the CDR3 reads TGTGCCAGCAGCGTCCAGGCGGGAACGCAGTATTTT.

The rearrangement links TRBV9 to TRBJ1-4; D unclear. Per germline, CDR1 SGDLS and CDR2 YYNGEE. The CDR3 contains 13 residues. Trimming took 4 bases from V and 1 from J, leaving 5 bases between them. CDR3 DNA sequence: TGTGCCAGCAGCTCCCTAACTAATGAAAAACTGTTTTTT. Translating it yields CASSSLTNEKLFF. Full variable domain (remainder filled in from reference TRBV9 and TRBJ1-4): DSGVTQTPKHLITATGQRVTLRCSPRSGDLSVYWYQQSLDQGLQFLIQYYNGEERAKGNILERFSAQQFPDLHSELNLSSLELGDSALYFCASSSLTNEKLFFGSGTQLSVL.

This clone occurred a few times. For the CDR3, the DNA is TGTGCCAGCAGCTTAGTCGGGATCTCTGGAAACACCATATATTTT. Its protein is CASSLVGISGNTIYF. This chain uses TRBV11-2 with TRBJ1-3; D is ambiguous. V gave up 1 base and J gave up 0 bases, with 7 bases separating them. From germline, CDR1 is SGHAT and CDR2 FQNNGV. The CDR3 is made up of 15 amino acids.

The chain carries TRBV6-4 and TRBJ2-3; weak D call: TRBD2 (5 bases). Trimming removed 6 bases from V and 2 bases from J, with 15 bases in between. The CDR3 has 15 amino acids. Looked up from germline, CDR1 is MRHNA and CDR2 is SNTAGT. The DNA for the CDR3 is TGTGCCAGCAGCCTCCGGCCGGACTTCACAGATACGCAGTATTTT. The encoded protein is CASSLRPDFTDTQYF.

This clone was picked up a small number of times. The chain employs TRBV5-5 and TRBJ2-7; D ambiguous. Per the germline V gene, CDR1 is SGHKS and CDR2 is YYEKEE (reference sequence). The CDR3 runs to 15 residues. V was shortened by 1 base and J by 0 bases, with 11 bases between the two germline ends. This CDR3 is CASSLYFAGSYEQYF. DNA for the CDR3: TGTGCCAGCAGCTTGTATTTTGCAGGCTCCTACGAGCAGTACTTC.

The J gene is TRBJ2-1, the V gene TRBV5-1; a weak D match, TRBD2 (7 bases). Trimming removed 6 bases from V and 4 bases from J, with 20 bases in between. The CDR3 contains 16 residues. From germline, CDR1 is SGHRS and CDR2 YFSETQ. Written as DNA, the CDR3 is TGCGCCAGCAAACAGGGACTATCCGAAATTTACAATGAGCAGTTCTTC. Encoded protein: CASKQGLSEIYNEQFF.

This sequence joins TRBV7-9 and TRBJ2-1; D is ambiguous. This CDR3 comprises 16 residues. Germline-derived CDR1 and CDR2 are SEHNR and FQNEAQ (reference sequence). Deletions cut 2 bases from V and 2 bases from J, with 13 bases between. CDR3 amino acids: CASSLTAQAPYNEQFF. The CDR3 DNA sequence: TGTGCCAGCAGCTTAACAGCTCAGGCGCCCTACAATGAGCAGTTCTTC.

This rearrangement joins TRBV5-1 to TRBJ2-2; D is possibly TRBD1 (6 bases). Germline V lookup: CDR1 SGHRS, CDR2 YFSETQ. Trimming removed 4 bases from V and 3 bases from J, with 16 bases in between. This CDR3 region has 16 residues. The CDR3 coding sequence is TGCGCCAGCAGCCATTACAGGGCGGGTGACACCGGGGAGCTGTTTTTT. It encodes CASSHYRAGDTGELFF.

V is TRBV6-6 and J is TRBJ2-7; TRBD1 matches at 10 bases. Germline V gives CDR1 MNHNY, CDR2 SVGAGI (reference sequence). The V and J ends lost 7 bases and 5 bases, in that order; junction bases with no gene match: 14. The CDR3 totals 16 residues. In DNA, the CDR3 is TGTGCCAGCACCCCTGATCCGGGACAGGGGTCGGACGAGCAGTACTTC. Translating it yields CASTPDPGQGSDEQYF.

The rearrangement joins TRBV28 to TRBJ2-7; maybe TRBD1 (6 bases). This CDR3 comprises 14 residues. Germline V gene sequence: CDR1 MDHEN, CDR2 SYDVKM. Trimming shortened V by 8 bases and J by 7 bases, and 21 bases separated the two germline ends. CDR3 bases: TGTGCCAGCCTCGGGGCAGGGGTAGTGAGGGAGCAGTACTTC. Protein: CASLGAGVVREQYF.

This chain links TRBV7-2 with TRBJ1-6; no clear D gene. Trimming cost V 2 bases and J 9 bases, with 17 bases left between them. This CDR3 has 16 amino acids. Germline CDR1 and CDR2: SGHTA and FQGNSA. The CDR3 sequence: CASSLFVGRVSSPLHF. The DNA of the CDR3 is TGTGCCAGCAGCTTATTTGTTGGGAGGGTTAGTTCACCCCTCCACTTT.

The CDR3 protein is CASSTRQGALNTEAFF. As DNA, the CDR3 is TGTGCCAGCAGCACTCGACAGGGGGCACTGAACACTGAAGCTTTCTTT. The chain uses TRBV7-9 and TRBJ1-1; 10 bases match TRBD1. Germline lookup yields CDR1 SEHNR and CDR2 FQNEAQ (reference sequence). The CDR3 runs to 16 residues. Unmatched junction bases numbered 6, after V lost 5 bases and J lost 0 bases. The variable domain in full, completed from reference TRBV7-9 and TRBJ1-1, reads DTGVSQNPRHKITKRGQNVTFRCDPISEHNRLYWYRQTLGQGPEFLTYFQNEAQLEKSRLLSDRFSAERPKGSFSTLEIQRTEQGDSAMYLCASSTRQGALNTEAFFGQGTRLTVV.

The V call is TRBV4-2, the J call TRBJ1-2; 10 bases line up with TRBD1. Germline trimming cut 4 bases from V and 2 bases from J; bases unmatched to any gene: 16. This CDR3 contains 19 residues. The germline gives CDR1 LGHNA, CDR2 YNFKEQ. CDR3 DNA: TGTGCCAGCAGCCGACAACATCCGGGACAGGGGCGACCAAACTATGGCTACACCTTC. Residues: CASSRQHPGQGRPNYGYTF.

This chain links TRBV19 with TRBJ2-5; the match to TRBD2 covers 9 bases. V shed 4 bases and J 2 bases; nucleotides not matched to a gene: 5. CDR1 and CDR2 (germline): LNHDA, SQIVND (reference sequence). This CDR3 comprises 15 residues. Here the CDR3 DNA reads TGTGCCAGTAGTACACGGACTAGCGCTCAAGAGACCCAGTACTTC. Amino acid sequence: CASSTRTSAQETQYF.

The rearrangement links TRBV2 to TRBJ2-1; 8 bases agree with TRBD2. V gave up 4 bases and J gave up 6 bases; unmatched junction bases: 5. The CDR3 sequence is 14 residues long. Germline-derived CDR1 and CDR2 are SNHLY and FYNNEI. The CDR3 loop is CASSVLAGGNEQFF. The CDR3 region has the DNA TGTGCCAGCAGTGTGCTGGCGGGAGGCAATGAGCAGTTCTTC.